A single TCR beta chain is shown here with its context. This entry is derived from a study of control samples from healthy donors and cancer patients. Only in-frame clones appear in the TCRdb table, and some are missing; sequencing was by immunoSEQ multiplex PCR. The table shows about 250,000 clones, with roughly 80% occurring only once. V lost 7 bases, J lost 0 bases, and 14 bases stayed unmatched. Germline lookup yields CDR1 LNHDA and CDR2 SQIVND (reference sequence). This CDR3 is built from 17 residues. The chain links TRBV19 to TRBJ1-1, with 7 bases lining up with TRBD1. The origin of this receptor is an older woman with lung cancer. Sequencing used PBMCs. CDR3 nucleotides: TGTGCCAGTACGCCTTTTACAGGGGCCCCATTGAACACTGAAGCTTTCTTT. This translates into CASTPFTGAPLNTEAFF.